The 7 T cell receptor beta chains below all came from one sample that was sequenced in a study of CD8+ T cells in alopecia areata. Extracted from the samples, RNA was reverse transcribed into cDNA to serve as the sequencing template. The assay was immunoSEQ multiplex PCR, and TCRdb's table has in-frame clones only and misses some. Counted here are about 100,000 clones, just under 60% occurring once; the ten biggest clones make up roughly 15%. Documented treatment: oral pan-JAK inhibitor, 5-10 mg twice daily. Here the sequenced sample was CD8+ T cells sorted from blood, taken between weeks 55 and 65, from a patient treated with tofacitinib. These receptors were obtained from a human donor with alopecia areata.

V is TRBV27 and J is TRBJ1-2; D is unresolved. The CDR3 is 11 amino acids. Germline V gene data show CDR1 as MNHEY and CDR2 as SMNVEV (reference sequence). Trimming removed 6 bases at V and 4 bases at J, with 6 bases between. This CDR3 reads CASRGSYGYTF. In DNA, the CDR3 is TGTGCCAGCAGAGGTAGCTATGGCTACACCTTC.

V usage is TRBV27 and J usage is TRBJ1-5, with a tentative D call TRBD1 (6 bases). The CDR3 consists of 13 residues. CDR1 is MNHEY, CDR2 SMNVEV, per germline (reference sequence). Trimming shortened V by 5 bases and J by 4 bases, and 9 bases separated the two germline ends. The CDR3 region is CASSRGQNQPQHF. CDR3 sequence (DNA): TGTGCCAGCAGTCGAGGACAGAATCAGCCCCAGCATTTT.

V usage is TRBV4-1 and J usage is TRBJ1-2; 7 bases align to TRBD1. The J segment lost 4 bases and the V segment lost 2 bases, leaving 7 bases of the junction unmatched. The CDR3 consists of 15 residues. CDR1 MGHRA and CDR2 YSYEKL come from the germline V gene. This CDR3 is CASSQTGATSYGYTF. The DNA for the CDR3 is TGCGCCAGCAGCCAAACAGGGGCGACAAGCTATGGCTACACCTTC.

This chain uses TRBV6-5 with TRBJ2-1; D uncertain. Germline loops: CDR1 MNHEY, CDR2 SVGAGI. V lost 3 bases and J lost 5, with 14 bases in between. This CDR3 has 15 residues. CDR3 loop: CASSYSLSPHNEQFF. In nucleotides, the CDR3 is TGTGCCAGCAGTTATTCCCTTTCTCCCCACAATGAGCAGTTCTTC.

This clone was detected a few times. The chain joins TRBV27 to TRBJ2-3; D not certain. The CDR3 totals 12 residues. CDR1 and CDR2 (germline): MNHEY, SMNVEV (reference sequence). The germline V and J ends were trimmed by 3 bases and 4 bases, with 5 bases remaining between them. This CDR3 is CASSLTPDTQYF. For the CDR3, the DNA is TGTGCCAGCAGTTTGACCCCAGATACGCAGTATTTT.

On this clone: The same CDR3 also results from other DNA sequences found in this sample. The CDR3 DNA follows: TGCGCCAGCAGTTTTTCCGGGGAGCTGTTTTTT. Its translation: CASSFSGELFF. This chain links TRBV5-1 with TRBJ2-2; D gene ambiguous. V was clipped by 5 bases and J by 6 bases, with 5 bases between them. The CDR3 runs 11 residues. Germline loops: CDR1 SGHRS, CDR2 YFSETQ.

On this clone itself: The sample contains more than one DNA sequence encoding this CDR3. This sequence joins TRBV5-6 and TRBJ2-3; D ambiguous. The CDR3 loop spans 13 amino acids. Looked up from germline, CDR1 is SGHDT and CDR2 is YYEEEE. Trimming stripped 2 bases from V and 0 bases from J, with 4 bases between. CDR3: CASSLGSTDTQYF. Here the CDR3 DNA reads TGTGCCAGCAGCTTAGGGAGCACAGATACGCAGTATTTT.